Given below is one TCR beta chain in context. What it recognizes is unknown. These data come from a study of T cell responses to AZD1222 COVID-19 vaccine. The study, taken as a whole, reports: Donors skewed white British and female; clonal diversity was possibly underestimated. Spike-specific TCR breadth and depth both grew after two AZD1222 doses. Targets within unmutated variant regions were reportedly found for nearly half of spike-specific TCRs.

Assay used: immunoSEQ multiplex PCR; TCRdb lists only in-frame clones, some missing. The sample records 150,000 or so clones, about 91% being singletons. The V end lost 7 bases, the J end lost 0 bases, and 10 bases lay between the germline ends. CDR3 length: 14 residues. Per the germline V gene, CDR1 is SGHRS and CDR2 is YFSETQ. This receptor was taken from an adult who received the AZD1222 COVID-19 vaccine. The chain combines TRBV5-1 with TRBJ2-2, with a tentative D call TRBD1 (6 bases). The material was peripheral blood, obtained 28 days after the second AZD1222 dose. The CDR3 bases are TGCGCCAGCTCGGGGACAACGAACACCGGGGAGCTGTTTTTT. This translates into CASSGTTNTGELFF.